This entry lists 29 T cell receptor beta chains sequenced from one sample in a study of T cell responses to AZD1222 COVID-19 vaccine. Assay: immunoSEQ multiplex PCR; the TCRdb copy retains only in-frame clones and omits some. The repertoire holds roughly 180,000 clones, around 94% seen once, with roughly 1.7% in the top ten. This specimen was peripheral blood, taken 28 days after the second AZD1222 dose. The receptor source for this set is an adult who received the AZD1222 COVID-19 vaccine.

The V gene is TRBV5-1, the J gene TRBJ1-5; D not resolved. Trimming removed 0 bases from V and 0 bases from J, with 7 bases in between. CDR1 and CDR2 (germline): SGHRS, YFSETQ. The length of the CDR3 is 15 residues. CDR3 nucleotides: TGCGCCAGCAGCTTGGCCCCGGATAGCAATCAGCCCCAGCATTTT. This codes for CASSLAPDSNQPQHF.

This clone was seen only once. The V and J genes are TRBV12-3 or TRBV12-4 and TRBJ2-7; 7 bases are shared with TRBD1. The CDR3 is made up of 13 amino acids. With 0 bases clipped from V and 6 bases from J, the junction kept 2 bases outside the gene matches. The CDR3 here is CASSLAYRGEQYF. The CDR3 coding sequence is TGTGCCAGCAGTTTAGCATACAGGGGCGAGCAGTACTTC.

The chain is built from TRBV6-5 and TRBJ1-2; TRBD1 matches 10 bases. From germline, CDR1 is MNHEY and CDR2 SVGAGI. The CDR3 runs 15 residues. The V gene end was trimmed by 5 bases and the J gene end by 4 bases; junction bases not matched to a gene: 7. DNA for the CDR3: TGTGCCAGCAGTCGGGGACAGGGGCTCGGCTATGGCTACACCTTC. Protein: CASSRGQGLGYGYTF.

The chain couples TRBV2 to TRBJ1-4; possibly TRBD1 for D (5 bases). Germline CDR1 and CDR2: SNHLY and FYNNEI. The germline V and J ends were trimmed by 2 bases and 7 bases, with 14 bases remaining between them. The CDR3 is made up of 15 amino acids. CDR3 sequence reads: CASSEWGGESEKLFF. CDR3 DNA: TGTGCCAGCAGTGAATGGGGAGGGGAGAGTGAAAAACTGTTTTTT.

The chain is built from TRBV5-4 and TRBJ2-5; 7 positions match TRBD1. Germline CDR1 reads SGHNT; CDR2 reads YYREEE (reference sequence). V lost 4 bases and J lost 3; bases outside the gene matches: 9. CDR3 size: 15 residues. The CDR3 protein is CASSPGQISKETQYF. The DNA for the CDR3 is TGTGCCAGCAGCCCGGGACAGATATCAAAAGAGACCCAGTACTTC.

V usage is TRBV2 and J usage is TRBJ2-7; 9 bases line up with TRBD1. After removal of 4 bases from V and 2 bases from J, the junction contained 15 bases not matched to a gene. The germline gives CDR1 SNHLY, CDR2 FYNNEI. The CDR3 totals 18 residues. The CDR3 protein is CASSVSRIRDRVTYEQYF. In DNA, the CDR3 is TGTGCCAGCAGTGTGAGCCGAATTCGGGACAGGGTAACCTACGAGCAGTACTTC.

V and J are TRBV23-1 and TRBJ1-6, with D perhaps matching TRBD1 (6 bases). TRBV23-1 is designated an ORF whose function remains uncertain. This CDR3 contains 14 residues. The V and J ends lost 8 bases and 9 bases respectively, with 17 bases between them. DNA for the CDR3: TGCGCCAGCTCCCCGGGGGGGGCAGGTTCACCCCTCCACTTT. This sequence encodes CASSPGGAGSPLHF.

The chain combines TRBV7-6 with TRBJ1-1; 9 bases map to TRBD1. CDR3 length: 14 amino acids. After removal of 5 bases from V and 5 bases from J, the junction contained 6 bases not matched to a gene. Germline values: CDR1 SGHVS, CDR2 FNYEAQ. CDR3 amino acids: CASSLGQGYTEAFF. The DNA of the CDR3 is TGTGCCAGCAGCCTGGGACAGGGCTATACTGAAGCTTTCTTT.

The CDR3 loop is CAWSVQGAIGYTF. Here the CDR3 DNA reads TGTGCCTGGAGTGTACAGGGGGCGATTGGCTACACCTTC. This chain links TRBV30 with TRBJ1-2, with TRBD1 identical over 9 bases. V lost 0 bases and J lost 7; bases outside the gene matches: 3. Germline values: CDR1 GTSNPN, CDR2 SVGIG (reference sequence). CDR3 length: 13 amino acids. The entire variable domain, with the rest obtained from reference TRBV30 and TRBJ1-2, is as follows: SQTIHQWPATLVQPVGSPLSLECTVEGTSNPNLYWYRQAAGRGLQLLFYSVGIGQISSEVPQNLSASRPQDRQFILSSKKLLLSDSGFYLCAWSVQGAIGYTFGSGTRLTVV.

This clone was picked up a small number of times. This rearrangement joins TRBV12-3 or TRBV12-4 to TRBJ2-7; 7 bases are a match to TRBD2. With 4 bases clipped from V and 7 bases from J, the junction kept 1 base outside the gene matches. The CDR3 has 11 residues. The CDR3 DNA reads TGTGCCAGCAGTTGGGGGGGTGAGCAGTACTTC. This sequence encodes CASSWGGEQYF.

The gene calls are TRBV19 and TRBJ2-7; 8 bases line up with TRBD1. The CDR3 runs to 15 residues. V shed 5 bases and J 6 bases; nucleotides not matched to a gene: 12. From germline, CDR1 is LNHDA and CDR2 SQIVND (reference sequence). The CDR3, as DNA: TGTGCCAGTAGTCCTATGACAGGGGCTGCTTCCGAGCAGTACTTC. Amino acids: CASSPMTGAASEQYF.

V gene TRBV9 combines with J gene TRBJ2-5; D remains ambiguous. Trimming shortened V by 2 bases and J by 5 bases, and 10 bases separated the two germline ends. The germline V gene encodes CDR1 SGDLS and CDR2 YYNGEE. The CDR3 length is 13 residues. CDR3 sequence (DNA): TGTGCCAGCAGCGTCTCCCCCGGGGAGACCCAGTACTTC. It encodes CASSVSPGETQYF. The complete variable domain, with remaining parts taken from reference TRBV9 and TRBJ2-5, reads DSGVTQTPKHLITATGQRVTLRCSPRSGDLSVYWYQQSLDQGLQFLIQYYNGEERAKGNILERFSAQQFPDLHSELNLSSLELGDSALYFCASSVSPGETQYFGPGTRLLVL.

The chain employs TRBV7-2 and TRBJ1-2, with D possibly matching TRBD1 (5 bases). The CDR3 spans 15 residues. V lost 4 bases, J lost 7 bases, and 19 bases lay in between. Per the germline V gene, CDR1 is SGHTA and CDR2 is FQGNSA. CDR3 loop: CASSSGGRGRGGYTF. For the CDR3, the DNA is TGTGCCAGCAGCTCCGGGGGGAGGGGCCGCGGTGGCTACACCTTC.

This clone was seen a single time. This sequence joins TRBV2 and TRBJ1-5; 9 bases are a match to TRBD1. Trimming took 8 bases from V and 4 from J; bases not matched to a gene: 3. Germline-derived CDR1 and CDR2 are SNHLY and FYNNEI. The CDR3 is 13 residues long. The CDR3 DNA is TGTGCCAGCCAAGGACAGGGGAATCAGCCCCAGCATTTT. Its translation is CASQGQGNQPQHF.

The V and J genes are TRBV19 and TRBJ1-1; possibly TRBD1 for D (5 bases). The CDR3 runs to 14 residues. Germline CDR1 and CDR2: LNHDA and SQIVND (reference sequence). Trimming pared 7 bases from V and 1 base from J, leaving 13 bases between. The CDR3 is CASTWERGNTEAFF. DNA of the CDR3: TGTGCCAGTACCTGGGAGAGGGGGAACACTGAAGCTTTCTTT. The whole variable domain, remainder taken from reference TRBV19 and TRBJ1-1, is DGGITQSPKYLFRKEGQNVTLSCEQNLNHDAMYWYRQDPGQGLRLIYYSQIVNDFQKGDIAEGYSVSREKKESFPLTVTSAQKNPTAFYLCASTWERGNTEAFFGQGTRLTVV.

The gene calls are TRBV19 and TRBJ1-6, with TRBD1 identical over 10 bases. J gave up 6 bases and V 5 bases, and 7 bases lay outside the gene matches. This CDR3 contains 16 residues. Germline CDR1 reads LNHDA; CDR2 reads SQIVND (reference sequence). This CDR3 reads CASSAGQGGVNSPLHF. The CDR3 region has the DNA TGTGCCAGTAGTGCAGGACAGGGGGGTGTTAATTCACCCCTCCACTTT.

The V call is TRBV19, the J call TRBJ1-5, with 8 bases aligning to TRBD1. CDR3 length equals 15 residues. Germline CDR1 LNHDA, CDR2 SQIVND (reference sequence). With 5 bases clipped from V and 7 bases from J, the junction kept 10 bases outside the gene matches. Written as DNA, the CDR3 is TGTGCCAGTAGTGAGTGGACAGGGATTCGGCAGCCCCAGCATTTT. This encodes CASSEWTGIRQPQHF.

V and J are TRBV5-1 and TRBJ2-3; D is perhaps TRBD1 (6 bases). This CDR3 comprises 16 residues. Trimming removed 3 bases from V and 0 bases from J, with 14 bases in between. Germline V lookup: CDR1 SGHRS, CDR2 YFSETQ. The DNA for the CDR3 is TGCGCCAGCAGCTCCGACGGACAGCCCAGCACAGATACGCAGTATTTT. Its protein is CASSSDGQPSTDTQYF. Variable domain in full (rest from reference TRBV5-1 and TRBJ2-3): KAGVTQTPRYLIKTRGQQVTLSCSPISGHRSVSWYQQTPGQGLQFLFEYFSETQRNKGNFPGRFSGRQFSNSRSEMNVSTLELGDSALYLCASSSDGQPSTDTQYFGPGTRLTVL.

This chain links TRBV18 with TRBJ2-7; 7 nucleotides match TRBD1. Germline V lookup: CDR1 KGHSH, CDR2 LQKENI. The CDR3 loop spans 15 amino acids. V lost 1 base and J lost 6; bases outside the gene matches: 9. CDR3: CASSPQGAELTEQYF. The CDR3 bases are TGTGCCAGCTCACCACAGGGGGCTGAACTAACCGAGCAGTACTTC.

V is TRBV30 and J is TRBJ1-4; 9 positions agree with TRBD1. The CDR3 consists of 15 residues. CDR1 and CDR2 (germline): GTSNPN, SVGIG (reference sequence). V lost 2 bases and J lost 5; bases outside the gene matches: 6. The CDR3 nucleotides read TGTGCCTGGAGTCCAGGGACAGGGCCGAATGAAAAACTGTTTTTT. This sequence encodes CAWSPGTGPNEKLFF.

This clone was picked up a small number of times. The CDR3 sequence: CASSPLQGTNEKLFF. CDR3 bases: TGTGCCAGTAGTCCTCTCCAGGGGACTAATGAAAAACTGTTTTTT. The genes are TRBV19 and TRBJ1-4; D might be TRBD1 (6 bases). Trimming shortened V by 5 bases and J by 2 bases, and 12 bases separated the two germline ends. Germline CDR1 LNHDA, CDR2 SQIVND (reference sequence). The CDR3 contains 15 residues.

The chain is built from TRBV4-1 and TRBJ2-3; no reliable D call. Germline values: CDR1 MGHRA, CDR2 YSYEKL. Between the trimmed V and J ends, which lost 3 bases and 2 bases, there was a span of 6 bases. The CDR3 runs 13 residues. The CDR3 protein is CASSHLLTDTQYF. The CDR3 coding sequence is TGCGCCAGCAGCCACTTGCTCACAGATACGCAGTATTTT.

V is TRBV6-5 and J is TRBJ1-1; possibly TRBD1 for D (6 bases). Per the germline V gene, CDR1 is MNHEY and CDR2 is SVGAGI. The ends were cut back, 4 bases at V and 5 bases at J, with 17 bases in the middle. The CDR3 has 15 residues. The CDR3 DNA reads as TGTGCCAGCAGTTGGGACACCCGGCCGAATACTGAAGCTTTCTTT. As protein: CASSWDTRPNTEAFF.

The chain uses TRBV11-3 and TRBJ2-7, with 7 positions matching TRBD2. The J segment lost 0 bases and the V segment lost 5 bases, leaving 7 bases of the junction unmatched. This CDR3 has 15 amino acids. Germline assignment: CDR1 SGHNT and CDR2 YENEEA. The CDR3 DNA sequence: TGTGCCAGCAGCAAAAGCGGGATTAACTCCTACGAGCAGTACTTC. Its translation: CASSKSGINSYEQYF.

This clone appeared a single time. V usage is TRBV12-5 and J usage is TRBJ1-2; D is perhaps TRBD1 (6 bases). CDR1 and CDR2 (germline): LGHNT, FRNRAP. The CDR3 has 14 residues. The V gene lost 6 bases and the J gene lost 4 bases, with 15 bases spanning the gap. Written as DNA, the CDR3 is TGTGCTAGTGGGAATTCAGGGGACGGCTATGGCTACACCTTC. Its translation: CASGNSGDGYGYTF.

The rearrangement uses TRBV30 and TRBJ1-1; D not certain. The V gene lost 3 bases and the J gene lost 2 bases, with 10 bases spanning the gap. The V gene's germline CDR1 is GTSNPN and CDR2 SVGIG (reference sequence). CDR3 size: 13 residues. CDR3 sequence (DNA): TGTGCCTGGAGGGCAGGAAGAAACACTGAAGCTTTCTTT. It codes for CAWRAGRNTEAFF.

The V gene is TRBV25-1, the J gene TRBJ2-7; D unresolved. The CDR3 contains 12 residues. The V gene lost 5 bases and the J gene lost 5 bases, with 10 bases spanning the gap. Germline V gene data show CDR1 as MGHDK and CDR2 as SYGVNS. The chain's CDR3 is CASSPLTHEQYF. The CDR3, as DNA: TGTGCCAGCAGTCCATTAACCCACGAGCAGTACTTC.

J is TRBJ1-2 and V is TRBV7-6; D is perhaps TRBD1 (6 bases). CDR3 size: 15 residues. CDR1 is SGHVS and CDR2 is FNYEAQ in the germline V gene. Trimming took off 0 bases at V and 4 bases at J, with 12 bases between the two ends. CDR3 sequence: CASSLAEDSTYGYTF. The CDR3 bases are TGTGCCAGCAGCTTAGCGGAGGACAGCACCTATGGCTACACCTTC.

CDR3 nucleotides: TGCGCCAGCAGTGTTTACTCTGGAAACACCATATATTTT. As protein: CASSVYSGNTIYF. The chain recombines TRBV4-1 with TRBJ1-3; D unclear. Per the germline V gene, CDR1 is MGHRA and CDR2 is YSYEKL. V lost 6 bases to trimming and J lost 0 bases, with 6 bases between them. There are 13 residues in the CDR3.